The source of this T cell receptor (beta chain) is a study of CD8 T cells in Susac syndrome. CD8+ and CD4+ T cells were negatively isolated; TEMRA cells were FACS-enriched. The CDR3 spans 14 residues. V lost 6 bases and J 4 bases, leaving 13 bases between the germline ends. CDR1 and CDR2 (germline): DFQATT, SNEGSKA (reference sequence). Reverse transcription used roughly 0.5 to 1 ug RNA and random hexamers. TCR beta CDR3 was amplified by immunoSEQ covering 54 Vbeta and 13 Jbeta. In TCRdb, the immunoSEQ multiplex PCR reads were re-called with MiXCR into one record per CDR3 protein. The sample includes roughly 200,000 distinct CDR3 sequences, nearly 97% of them seen just once.

The specimen was CD4+ T cells from PBMCs. This sequence joins TRBV20-1 and TRBJ1-6, with D possibly matching TRBD1 (6 bases). The origin of this receptor is a human donor with multiple sclerosis. The CDR3: CSATHGQYNSPLHF. The CDR3 DNA reads TGCAGTGCCACCCATGGACAGTATAATTCACCCCTCCACTTT.